This TCR beta chain was documented in a study of regulatory T cells in long-lasting Graves disease. Arm-PCR of CDR3 regions and iRepertoire HTBI primers were the basis on which TCR beta libraries were built. TCRdb re-analysed the multiplex PCR reads in MiXCR, keeping a single row per CDR3 protein. The sample lists a few hundred thousand distinct CDR3 sequences; over 15% were seen once. The time point: newly diagnosed GD, antithyroid drugs for less than 3 months. There was RNA extracted from PBMCs, and the TCR library was made from it. This clonotype has a count of ten or more. Germline V lookup: CDR1 LGHDT, CDR2 YNNKEL (reference sequence). The CDR3 is made up of 12 amino acids. Trimming left V 1 base short and J 6 bases short, with 4 bases between. These same records also appear under a second study, on T cells in Graves' hyperthyroidism and ophthalmopathy.

The chain links TRBV3-1 to TRBJ1-5; D not certain. The TCR was taken from a man in his forties with Graves disease. The source was peripheral blood mononuclear cells (PBMCs), collected at new diagnosis, from a patient treated with antithyroid drugs. CDR3 in DNA: TGTGCCAGCAGCCAAGGTATTCAGCCCCAGCATTTT. The encoded protein is CASSQGIQPQHF. The full variable domain, with the rest looked up from reference TRBV3-1 and TRBJ1-5, is DTAVSQTPKYLVTQMGNDKSIKCEQNLGHDTMYWYKQDSKKFLKIMFSYNNKELIINETVPNRFSPKSPDKAHLNLHINSLELGDSAVYFCASSQGIQPQHFGDGTRLSIL.